The next 26 T cell receptor beta chains were all read from a single sample in a study of blood T cells in healthy people across ages. The use of a sample-barcoded 5' primer and a J-beta primer mix characterized a second PCR of about 7 to 12 cycles. TCRdb reanalysed the 5' RACE reads using MiXCR and keeps one entry per CDR3 protein. The data hold hundreds of thousands of distinct CDR3 sequences, with more than 25% observed a single time. The sequencing input was blood. The receptors shown here come from a woman of 80 years or more in good health.

This clonotype was counted a few times. This sequence joins TRBV3-1 and TRBJ1-5; perhaps TRBD1 as D (5 bases). The germline gives CDR1 LGHDT, CDR2 YNNKEL (reference sequence). V was cut by 3 bases and J by 4 bases, with 10 bases left in between. This CDR3 is built from 14 residues. The CDR3 bases are TGTGCCAGCAGCCATCGGGGCAGTAATCAGCCCCAGCATTTT. This encodes CASSHRGSNQPQHF. The full variable domain, its missing parts supplied by reference TRBV3-1 and TRBJ1-5, is DTAVSQTPKYLVTQMGNDKSIKCEQNLGHDTMYWYKQDSKKFLKIMFSYNNKELIINETVPNRFSPKSPDKAHLNLHINSLELGDSAVYFCASSHRGSNQPQHFGDGTRLSIL.

This clonotype has more than one count but fewer than ten. The V and J genes are TRBV7-2 and TRBJ2-2, with D perhaps matching TRBD2 (5 bases). Per germline, CDR1 SGHTA and CDR2 FQGNSA. The CDR3 is 15 amino acids. The V gene lost 3 bases and the J gene lost 3 bases, with 11 bases spanning the gap. CDR3 bases: TGTGCCAGCAGCTTGACCTGGGGAGACACCGGGGAGCTGTTTTTT. As protein: CASSLTWGDTGELFF.

This clonotype occurred many times. This chain connects TRBV7-8 to TRBJ2-7; weak D call: TRBD2 (5 bases). The CDR3 consists of 13 residues. V lost 1 base and J 9 bases, leaving 13 bases between the germline ends. Germline lookup yields CDR1 SGHVS and CDR2 FQNEAQ. The CDR3 reads CASSLGIREGQYF. In DNA, the CDR3 is TGTGCCAGCAGCTTAGGAATACGGGAAGGGCAGTACTTC.

This clonotype was detected ten times or more. The chain combines TRBV7-6 with TRBJ2-5; no reliable D call. V shed 2 bases and J shed 2 bases, with 21 bases lying between them. The CDR3 runs 18 residues. CDR1 SGHVS and CDR2 FNYEAQ come from the germline V gene. The CDR3, as DNA: TGTGCCAGCAGCTTACTGTATCAGGCACTCGCGCGGCAAGAGACCCAGTACTTC. Translation: CASSLLYQALARQETQYF.

The chain is built from TRBV18 and TRBJ1-1; D unclear. Trimming removed 2 bases from V and 11 bases from J, with 15 bases in between. CDR1 KGHSH and CDR2 LQKENI come from the germline V gene. CDR3 length: 13 residues. The CDR3 DNA follows: TGTGCCAGCTCACCATCGGACGGTACCGGGGCTTTCTTT. It encodes CASSPSDGTGAFF.

The chain couples TRBV9 to TRBJ2-2; TRBD2 aligns across 10 bases. The CDR3 is 17 residues long. CDR1 SGDLS and CDR2 YYNGEE come from the germline V gene. V shed 0 bases and J 1 base; nucleotides not matched to a gene: 3. CDR3 bases: TGTGCCAGCAGCGTAGTGGCTAGCGGGGGGAACACCGGGGAGCTGTTTTTT. Its protein is CASSVVASGGNTGELFF.

Turning to this clonotype: This may be a read error, as it is one base from a much larger clone. This chain links TRBV20-1 with TRBJ2-1, with a tentative D call TRBD2 (6 bases). Matching the DNA end better, TRBJ2-7 makes the J call doubtful. The CDR3 runs 17 residues. Germline-derived CDR1 and CDR2 are DFQATT and SNEGSKA (reference sequence). The CDR3 here is CSARDARTGTSYNEQYF. CDR3 in DNA: TGCAGTGCTAGAGATGCGAGGACCGGGACTTCCTACAATGAGCAGTACTTC.

This clonotype was seen only a few times. The chain employs TRBV18 and TRBJ1-5; TRBD1 agrees at 9 bases. CDR1 is KGHSH, CDR2 LQKENI, per germline. J was trimmed by 7 bases and V by 3 bases; bases with no gene match: 10. There are 16 residues in the CDR3. The CDR3 nucleotides read TGTGCCAGCTCACCCCTCCCAGGGACAGGGCTGCAGCCCCAGCATTTT. This translates into CASSPLPGTGLQPQHF. Supplemented by reference TRBV18 and TRBJ1-5, the full variable domain reads NAGVMQNPRHLVRRRGQEARLRCSPMKGHSHVYWYRQLPEEGLKFMVYLQKENIIDESGMPKERFSAEFPKEGPSILRIQQVVRGDSAAYFCASSPLPGTGLQPQHFGDGTRLSIL.

This clonotype was observed a handful of times. The V gene is TRBV7-2, the J gene TRBJ2-1; TRBD2 might be the D (7 bases). The CDR3 runs to 17 residues. In germline, CDR1 is SGHTA, CDR2 FQGNSA. Trimming cost V 2 bases and J 0 bases, with 14 bases left between them. The CDR3 here is CASSLKRAGASYNEQFF. The CDR3 nucleotides read TGTGCCAGCAGCTTAAAGAGGGCGGGGGCCTCCTACAATGAGCAGTTCTTC.

For this clonotype: A much larger clone is a single base away; this may be a read error. J is TRBJ2-3 and V is TRBV6-2 or TRBV6-3; tentative D call: TRBD1 (6 bases). The germline gives CDR1 MNHEY, CDR2 SVGEGT. CDR3 size: 14 residues. CDR3 DNA: TGTGCCAGCAGTTACCCAGGGGTCACAGATGCGCAGTATTTT. Amino acids: CASSYPGVTDAQYF.

Notes on this clonotype: This may be a read error, as it is one base from a much larger clone. The chain uses TRBV9 and TRBJ2-7, with 11 bases aligning to TRBD1. Gene TRBJ2-5 matches the end of the DNA better, so the J call may be wrong. The CDR3 is 15 amino acids. The germline V gene has CDR1 SGDLS and CDR2 YYNGEE. Here the CDR3 reads CASSAPGTGGETQYF. CDR3 sequence (DNA): TGTGCCAGCAGCGCCCCCGGGACAGGGGGGGAGACCCAGTACTTC.

Note on this clonotype: One end of the junction does not line up with germline, which may come from a read error. The chain has TRBV6-5 and TRBJ2-2, with TRBD2 matching over 7 bases. Germline V lookup: CDR1 MNHEY, CDR2 SVGAGI. The CDR3 is made up of 16 amino acids. CDR3 protein: CASRYSGTTNTGELFF. The CDR3 bases are TGTGCCAGCAGGTACTCCGGGACTACGAACACCGGGGAGCTGTTTTTT.

This chain uses TRBV5-5 with TRBJ1-1; possibly TRBD1 for D (5 bases). Trimming stripped 3 bases from V and 1 base from J, with 10 bases between. The CDR3 has 14 amino acids. Germline CDR1 SGHKS, CDR2 YYEKEE (reference sequence). The CDR3 DNA sequence: TGTGCCAGCAGCTGGGGCGGCGGGAACACTGAAGCTTTCTTT. Its translation is CASSWGGGNTEAFF.

V gene TRBV12-3 or TRBV12-4 combines with J gene TRBJ1-1; D not resolved. The CDR3 has 14 amino acids. The ends were cut back, 7 bases at V and 3 bases at J, with 15 bases in the middle. This CDR3 is CASTRNRAYTEAFF. The CDR3 nucleotides are TGTGCCAGCACTCGGAACAGAGCTTACACTGAAGCTTTCTTT.

With respect to this clonotype: A much larger clone sits a single nucleotide away, making a read error possible. The chain is built from TRBV24-1 and TRBJ2-5; weak D call: TRBD2 (5 bases). The germline CDR1 and CDR2 sequences are KGHDR and SFDVKD. V was trimmed by 3 bases and J by 11 bases, leaving 15 bases between them. This CDR3 has 13 residues. CDR3 nucleotide sequence: TGTGCCACCAGTGATCCCCTAGCCCTTGAGCAGTACTTC. Translation gives CATSDPLALEQYF.

This clonotype occurred many times. The chain combines TRBV6-6 with TRBJ2-6, with D tentatively TRBD1 or TRBD2 (5 bases each). The V and J ends lost 0 bases and 0 bases respectively, with 9 bases between them. Germline V gene data show CDR1 as MNHNY and CDR2 as SVGAGI (reference sequence). This CDR3 spans 17 amino acids. The CDR3, as DNA: TGTGCCAGCAGTTACTCGTCCGGGGCCTCTGGGGCCAACGTCCTGACTTTC. Its translation: CASSYSSGASGANVLTF.

The chain uses TRBV20-1 and TRBJ1-4; D may be TRBD1 (5 bases). Trimming removed 3 bases at V and 4 bases at J, with 18 bases between. This CDR3 spans 16 amino acids. CDR1 is DFQATT and CDR2 is SNEGSKA in the germline V gene (reference sequence). The CDR3 reads CSARPGIGVNNEKLFF. CDR3 bases: TGCAGTGCTAGGCCCGGGATAGGGGTTAATAATGAAAAACTGTTTTTT.

This clonotype has ten or more counts. This chain uses TRBV28 with TRBJ2-2; D unresolved. The V gene's germline CDR1 is MDHEN and CDR2 SYDVKM. The CDR3 totals 13 residues. V was clipped by 6 bases and J by 7 bases, with 12 bases between them. The CDR3 DNA follows: TGTGCCAGCAGCCAAGGAAGTAACGGGGAGCTGTTTTTT. Translating gives CASSQGSNGELFF.

This clonotype showed up just a few times. CDR3 in amino acids: CAWSYHYGYTF. CDR3 bases: TGTGCCTGGAGTTACCACTATGGCTACACCTTC. The rearrangement uses TRBV30 and TRBJ1-2; D is undetermined. The CDR3 runs 11 residues. Germline CDR1 is GTSNPN and CDR2 is SVGIG (reference sequence). Trimming stripped 2 bases from V and 3 bases from J, with 4 bases between.

Comment on this clonotype: This clone may be a read error of a much larger clone one base away. The rearrangement joins TRBV6-2 or TRBV6-3 to TRBJ2-5; 8 positions match TRBD2. The J call may be incorrect, as the DNA end agrees better with TRBJ2-4. From germline, CDR1 is MNHEY and CDR2 SVGEGT. The CDR3 has 17 residues. The CDR3, as DNA: TGTGCCAGCAGTTTAGCGGGACGAGCGCTAGCCAAAAACATTCAGTACTTC. This translates into CASSLAGRALAKNIQYF.

The V and J genes are TRBV7-2 and TRBJ1-4; D may be TRBD1 (6 bases). The germline V gene encodes CDR1 SGHTA and CDR2 FQGNSA. Trimming took 5 bases from V and 4 from J, leaving 17 bases between them. This CDR3 is 16 amino acids long. The CDR3 here is CASSPHRARSNEKLFF. The CDR3 DNA reads as TGTGCCAGCAGCCCGCACAGGGCGCGTAGTAATGAAAAACTGTTTTTT.

This clonotype came up a few times. The V gene is TRBV6-5, the J gene TRBJ1-1; D may be TRBD1 (5 bases). Trimming removed 0 bases at V and 5 bases at J, with 10 bases between. From germline, CDR1 is MNHEY and CDR2 SVGAGI. The CDR3 runs to 14 residues. The CDR3 DNA reads as TGTGCCAGCAGTTACTCGTCTCAGGGAACTGAAGCTTTCTTT. It is translated as CASSYSSQGTEAFF.

To note about this clonotype: This may arise from a read error, as a much more abundant clone is one base away. The chain carries TRBV28 and TRBJ2-1; 7 bases agree with TRBD1. Trimming cost V 5 bases and J 8 bases; bases outside gene matches: 12. The CDR3 consists of 15 residues. Germline V gene sequence: CDR1 MDHEN, CDR2 SYDVKM. The CDR3 DNA reads as TGTGCCAGCAGTCTTCCGGGACAGAGGGGCGATGAGCAGTTCTTC. Residues: CASSLPGQRGDEQFF.

V and J are TRBV6-4 and TRBJ2-3, with D possibly matching TRBD2 (5 bases). Between the trimmed V and J ends, which lost 0 bases and 0 bases, there was a span of 10 bases. From germline, CDR1 is MRHNA and CDR2 SNTAGT. The CDR3 runs to 16 residues. The CDR3 region has the DNA TGTGCCAGCAGTGACTCGGCGGGCCGCAGCACAGATACGCAGTATTTT. It encodes CASSDSAGRSTDTQYF.

V gene TRBV6-2 or TRBV6-3 combines with J gene TRBJ1-5; 10 nucleotides line up with TRBD1. CDR1 MNHEY and CDR2 SVGEGT come from the germline V gene. This CDR3 has 18 residues. Trimming removed 10 bases from V and 3 bases from J; junction bases left unmatched: 18. CDR3 region: CATRLRDRGDGFNQPQHF. As DNA, the CDR3 is TGTGCCACCAGGCTGCGGGACAGGGGCGACGGATTCAATCAGCCCCAGCATTTT.

This clonotype was detected many times. V gene TRBV20-1 combines with J gene TRBJ1-1; 9 nucleotides agree with TRBD1. Germline V gene sequence: CDR1 DFQATT, CDR2 SNEGSKA (reference sequence). The CDR3 runs to 13 residues. Unmatched junction bases numbered 11, after V lost 4 bases and J lost 11 bases. The CDR3 loop is CSATRGTGTSAFF. CDR3 nucleotides: TGCAGTGCTACCCGAGGGACAGGGACGTCGGCTTTCTTT.